The clone carrying this T cell receptor (beta chain) was detected a few times. Its antigen remains unknown. All patients were untreated before thyroid surgery. V lost 7 bases to trimming and J lost 6 bases; unmatched junction nucleotides: 10. The CDR3 consists of 14 residues. CDR1 is MNHNS, CDR2 SASEGT, per germline. This specimen comes from a study of metastatic and nonmetastatic thyroid tumors. As for the study in general: Comparison of repertoires was carried out across blood and tumor or nodule tissue from malignant and benign thyroid patients. Broader study findings: In both blood and tumor samples, TCR beta diversity was reported significantly higher for malignant than benign nodules.

Original handling: Building a distant-metastasis classifier for papillary thyroid cancer drew on CDR3 differences across clinicopathological groups. TCRdb used MiXCR to call clones anew from the PCR reads. The V and J calls follow TCRdb's processing rather than the paper's. This table has around 37,000 clones, roughly 20% appearing once. The receptor comes from a female donor with papillary thyroid cancer or a benign thyroid nodule (not recorded which). Some clones in this sample may be carry-over from other donors' samples. This rearrangement joins TRBV6-1 to TRBJ1-1; TRBD1 matches at 8 bases. The sequencing sample was made of blood. CDR3 nucleotides: TGTGCCAGCATCATCACCAGGGGGCAGGCTGAAGCTTTCTTT. It translates to CASIITRGQAEAFF.